Each of the 15 T cell receptor beta chains below was sequenced from the same sample in a study of T-cell memory formation after mild COVID-19. TCRdb processed the 5' RACE reads anew with MiXCR; each CDR3 protein has one entry. Of 530,000 or so distinct CDR3 sequences detected, around 15% appear once; the ten largest clones hold 8.1%. Sequenced material: PBMCs or a T cell subset sorted from them (not recorded which). The receptor source for this set is an adult woman who had mild COVID-19 (a few samples of this study predate the infection). Cell type and time point are not known.

This clonotype was seen a handful of times. V gene TRBV5-1 combines with J gene TRBJ1-1, with D maybe TRBD1 (5 bases). This CDR3 comprises 17 residues. Germline V gene data show CDR1 as SGHRS and CDR2 as YFSETQ. V was cut by 4 bases and J by 6 bases, with 25 bases left in between. Here the CDR3 DNA reads TGCGCCAGCAGCCGGGAATCACCGGGACCTAGCAACCCTGAAGCTTTCTTT. Encoded protein: CASSRESPGPSNPEAFF.

The V and J genes are TRBV9 and TRBJ1-1; TRBD1 aligns across 9 bases. The CDR3 runs 18 residues. V shed 4 bases and J 1 base; nucleotides not matched to a gene: 14. Germline assignment: CDR1 SGDLS and CDR2 YYNGEE. CDR3 bases: TGTGCCAGCAGCTCCCCCAAGACAGGGGACAGGGAGAACACTGAAGCTTTCTTT. Translating gives CASSSPKTGDRENTEAFF. The full variable domain, completed using reference TRBV9 and TRBJ1-1, is DSGVTQTPKHLITATGQRVTLRCSPRSGDLSVYWYQQSLDQGLQFLIQYYNGEERAKGNILERFSAQQFPDLHSELNLSSLELGDSALYFCASSSPKTGDRENTEAFFGQGTRLTVV.

The chain is built from TRBV24-1 and TRBJ1-2; D remains ambiguous. V was trimmed by 3 bases and J by 6 bases, leaving 4 bases between them. CDR3 length: 11 amino acids. Germline values: CDR1 KGHDR, CDR2 SFDVKD. The CDR3 is CATSDVNGYTF. The CDR3 region has the DNA TGTGCCACCAGTGATGTTAATGGCTACACCTTC.

This clonotype occurred many times. V gene TRBV4-3 combines with J gene TRBJ2-1, with TRBD2 matching over 10 bases. This CDR3 contains 16 residues. V lost 0 bases and J lost 10; bases outside the gene matches: 9. Germline lookup yields CDR1 LGHNA and CDR2 YSLEER. The DNA for the CDR3 is TGCGCCAGCAGCCAAGATCTGGGACTAGCGAGGCAGGAGCAGTTCTTC. Its protein product is CASSQDLGLARQEQFF.

A few counts support this clonotype. The chain uses TRBV7-3 and TRBJ2-1, with D tentatively TRBD1 (5 bases). CDR1 SGHTA and CDR2 FQGTGA come from the germline V gene. The CDR3 extends over 15 amino acids. With 5 bases removed from V and 7 bases from J, the gap between germline ends came to 18 bases. The CDR3 DNA reads as TGTGCCAGCAGCCCAAAATGGGGCCCAGGAAATGAGCAGTTCTTC. Translation gives CASSPKWGPGNEQFF.

The chain links TRBV12-3 or TRBV12-4 to TRBJ1-1, with 10 bases lining up with TRBD1. V trimming: 4 bases; J trimming: 1 base; junction bases outside the gene matches: 6. The CDR3 has 16 residues. Written as DNA, the CDR3 is TGTGCCAGCAGTTCCGGACAGGGGGGACCGAACACTGAAGCTTTCTTT. This gives the protein CASSSGQGGPNTEAFF.

The rearrangement joins TRBV7-2 to TRBJ1-3; D is undetermined. Germline V gene lookup returns CDR1 SGHTA and CDR2 FQGNSA. The germline V and J ends were trimmed by 6 bases and 0 bases, with 3 bases remaining between them. This CDR3 has 12 amino acids. The CDR3 region has the DNA TGTGCCAGCAGGCCCTCTGGAAACACCATATATTTT. Amino acids: CASRPSGNTIYF.

This clonotype has only a few counts. The chain couples TRBV12-3 or TRBV12-4 to TRBJ1-5; a possible D gene is TRBD1 (5 bases). Between the trimmed V and J ends, which lost 6 bases and 0 bases, there was a span of 9 bases. The CDR3 runs to 14 residues. For the CDR3, the DNA is TGTGCCAGCAGCCTGACAGCTAGCAATCAGCCCCAGCATTTT. Encoded protein: CASSLTASNQPQHF.

The chain has TRBV5-5 and TRBJ1-6; the match to TRBD1 covers 8 bases. Germline trimming cut 4 bases from V and 5 bases from J; bases unmatched to any gene: 2. Looked up from germline, CDR1 is SGHKS and CDR2 is YYEKEE (reference sequence). This CDR3 comprises 14 residues. Here the CDR3 DNA reads TGTGCCAGCAGCACACAGGGGGATAATTCACCCCTCCACTTT. This gives the protein CASSTQGDNSPLHF.

This clonotype was seen a few times. The rearrangement joins TRBV12-3 or TRBV12-4 to TRBJ2-5; TRBD2 matches at 9 bases. The CDR3 is 14 amino acids. V was clipped by 6 bases and J by 5 bases; unmatched bases: 7. CDR3 in DNA: TGTGCCAGCAGCGTAGCGGGAGATGGGGAGACCCAGTACTTC. It is translated as CASSVAGDGETQYF.

This clonotype was picked up a small number of times. The chain carries TRBV5-4 and TRBJ1-1; 7 bases match TRBD1. The CDR3 contains 14 residues. Trimming removed 4 bases from V and 1 base from J; junction bases left unmatched: 4. Per germline, CDR1 SGHNT and CDR2 YYREEE (reference sequence). The CDR3 DNA sequence: TGTGCCAGCAGCCGAACAGGGGAGAACACTGAAGCTTTCTTT. Translated, it gives CASSRTGENTEAFF. Combining the CDR3 with reference TRBV5-4 and TRBJ1-1 gives the whole variable domain ETGVTQSPTHLIKTRGQQVTLRCSSQSGHNTVSWYQQALGQGPQFIFQYYREEENGRGNFPPRFSGLQFPNYSSELNVNALELDDSALYLCASSRTGENTEAFFGQGTRLTVV.

The genes are TRBV5-1 and TRBJ2-5; 8 nucleotides match TRBD1. V shed 2 bases and J 5 bases; nucleotides not matched to a gene: 8. Germline CDR1 is SGHRS and CDR2 is YFSETQ. The CDR3 is 15 amino acids. CDR3 residues: CASSFGQGASETQYF. CDR3 DNA: TGCGCCAGCAGCTTCGGGCAGGGGGCCTCGGAGACCCAGTACTTC.

The V gene is TRBV6-5, the J gene TRBJ2-2; D possibly corresponds to TRBD1 (5 bases). Germline V gene lookup returns CDR1 MNHEY and CDR2 SVGAGI. V shed 5 bases and J shed 2 bases, with 9 bases lying between them. This CDR3 has 14 amino acids. The DNA for the CDR3 is TGTGCCAGCAGTGAAGGGGAAAACACCGGGGAGCTGTTTTTT. Amino acid sequence: CASSEGENTGELFF.

The chain couples TRBV11-3 to TRBJ2-1, with D uncertain. From germline, CDR1 is SGHNT and CDR2 YENEEA. Trimming pared 5 bases from V and 6 bases from J, leaving 11 bases between. The CDR3 is made up of 13 amino acids. This CDR3 reads CASSQSFLNEQFF. The DNA for the CDR3 is TGTGCCAGCAGCCAAAGTTTTCTCAATGAGCAGTTCTTC. Based on the CDR3 plus reference TRBV11-3 and TRBJ2-1, the full variable domain is EAGVVQSPRYKIIEKKQPVAFWCNPISGHNTLYWYLQNLGQGPELLIRYENEEAVDDSQLPKDRFSAERLKGVDSTLKIQPAELGDSAVYLCASSQSFLNEQFFGPGTRLTVL.

The chain's CDR3 is CASSILQGGQPQHF. Written as DNA, the CDR3 is TGTGCCAGTAGTATCTTACAGGGTGGACAGCCCCAGCATTTT. The rearrangement joins TRBV19 to TRBJ1-5; D might be TRBD1 (6 bases). V was shortened by 3 bases and J by 7 bases, with 13 bases between the two germline ends. CDR3 size: 14 residues. The germline V gene has CDR1 LNHDA and CDR2 SQIVND (reference sequence).